These 10 T cell receptor beta chains share one sample of origin, sequenced in a study of metastatic and nonmetastatic thyroid tumors. Patients were all untreated before their thyroid surgery. Via MiXCR, TCRdb re-called the PCR reads. The sample holds about 39,000 clones, 15% to 20% seen once. The sample consisted of tumor tissue. Source of these receptors: a female donor with papillary thyroid cancer or a benign thyroid nodule (not recorded which). Some clones in this sample may be carry-over from other donors' samples.

This clone was recorded at least ten times. V usage is TRBV5-1 and J usage is TRBJ2-3, with a possible D match to TRBD1 (6 bases). This CDR3 comprises 17 residues. Trimming stripped 4 bases from V and 2 bases from J, with 20 bases between. Germline values: CDR1 SGHRS, CDR2 YFSETQ. Here the CDR3 reads CASSGTSIGQHTDTQYF. CDR3 in DNA: TGCGCCAGCAGCGGAACCTCTATCGGACAGCACACAGATACGCAGTATTTT.

To note about this clone: At one end, the junction sequence differs from germline, possibly due to a read error. V is TRBV6-1 and J is TRBJ1-4, with 7 bases matching TRBD1. This CDR3 has 13 residues. CDR1 is MNHNS, CDR2 SASEGT, per germline. This CDR3 reads CAISVTGNEKLFF. The CDR3 DNA reads TGTGCCATCAGTGTGACAGGGAATGAAAAACTGTTTTTT.

The V call is TRBV18, the J call TRBJ1-1; D perhaps matches TRBD1 (5 bases). This CDR3 has 14 amino acids. CDR1 and CDR2 (germline): KGHSH, LQKENI. The V end was cut by 1 base, the J end by 10 bases, with 16 bases between. CDR3 amino acids: CASSPRGPRGGAFF. CDR3 sequence (DNA): TGTGCCAGCTCACCACGGGGACCGCGGGGAGGAGCTTTCTTT. Supplemented by reference TRBV18 and TRBJ1-1, the full variable domain reads NAGVMQNPRHLVRRRGQEARLRCSPMKGHSHVYWYRQLPEEGLKFMVYLQKENIIDESGMPKERFSAEFPKEGPSILRIQQVVRGDSAAYFCASSPRGPRGGAFFGQGTRLTVV.

In the case of this clone: One end of the junction fails to match germline, which may point to a read error. This chain connects TRBV10-2 to TRBJ2-2; D ambiguous. Germline CDR1 WSHSY, CDR2 SAAADI. The CDR3 sequence is 15 residues long. In DNA, the CDR3 is TGCGCCAGCAGTGTGCGCGTGGCGAACACCGGTGAGCTGTTTTTT. As protein: CASSVRVANTGELFF.

This clone showed up many times. V is TRBV4-2 and J is TRBJ2-1, with D possibly called TRBD1 or TRBD2 (5 bases each). The germline V gene has CDR1 LGHNA and CDR2 YNFKEQ. CDR3 length equals 16 residues. Trimming cost V 0 bases and J 2 bases, with 11 bases left between them. For the CDR3, the DNA is TGTGCCAGCAGCCAAGAGAGGGGAACCCCCTACAATGAGCAGTTCTTC. Protein: CASSQERGTPYNEQFF.

This clone was observed at least ten times. This sequence joins TRBV15 and TRBJ2-1, with 13 positions matching TRBD2. CDR3 length: 14 residues. V was pared by 3 bases and J by 15 bases, with 8 bases of the junction left unmatched. Germline assignment: CDR1 LNHNV and CDR2 YYDKDF (reference sequence). The CDR3 coding sequence is TGTGCCACCAGCAGCTCCGGGACTAGCGGGAATCTGTTCTTC. Encoded protein: CATSSSGTSGNLFF. The full variable domain, rest sourced from reference TRBV15 and TRBJ2-1, is DAMVIQNPRYQVTQFGKPVTLSCSQTLNHNVMYWYQQKSSQAPKLLFHYYDKDFNNEADTPDNFQSRRPNTSFCFLDIRSPGLGDTAMYLCATSSSGTSGNLFFGPGTRLTVL.

This clone was observed at least ten times. This chain connects TRBV5-1 to TRBJ2-1; 9 bases match TRBD2. V shed 0 bases and J 7 bases; nucleotides not matched to a gene: 5. Germline CDR1 is SGHRS and CDR2 is YFSETQ. This CDR3 spans 15 amino acids. Here the CDR3 reads CASSLEGLALNEQFF. CDR3 in DNA: TGCGCCAGCAGCTTGGAGGGACTAGCCCTGAATGAGCAGTTCTTC.

This clone was recorded at least ten times. Other DNA sequences within the sample encode an identical CDR3. This chain uses TRBV29-1 with TRBJ2-1; D ambiguous. Trimming removed 2 bases from V and 10 bases from J, with 12 bases in between. This CDR3 has 12 amino acids. The germline CDR1 and CDR2 sequences are SQVTM and ANQGSEA. CDR3 amino acids: CSVEKETYEQFF. As DNA, the CDR3 is TGCAGCGTTGAAAAGGAGACCTACGAGCAGTTCTTC.

This clone was seen ten or more times. This clone may be a read error of a much larger clone one base away. CDR3 in amino acids: CASSFQDSSQPQHF. Here the CDR3 DNA reads TGTGCCAGCAGTTTCCAGGATAGCAGTCAGCCCCAGCATTTT. This chain links TRBV6-1 with TRBJ1-5; D call uncertain. The germline V gene has CDR1 MNHNS and CDR2 SASEGT. The CDR3 consists of 14 residues.

On this clone: Sequence at one end of the junction differs from germline and may be a read error. The CDR3 bases are TGTGCCAGAAGTTACGGACAGGGAGCAGAGCAGTACTTC. Translation: CARSYGQGAEQYF. V and J are TRBV6-2 or TRBV6-3 and TRBJ2-7, with 8 bases matching TRBD1. This CDR3 is built from 13 residues. Germline values: CDR1 MNHEY, CDR2 SVGEGT.